This T cell receptor beta chain originates from a study of control samples from healthy donors and cancer patients. TCRdb's copy holds only in-frame clones and misses some; the assay was immunoSEQ multiplex PCR. The sample has roughly 40,000 clones, less than 85% seen once. Trimming cost V 6 bases and J 0 bases, with 6 bases left between them. CDR1 and CDR2 from the germline V gene are MNHEY and SMNVEV (reference sequence). The CDR3 has 13 amino acids. This chain connects TRBV27 to TRBJ2-4, with D unresolved. What was sequenced was blood. This TCR was recovered from a man in his sixties in good health. CDR3 DNA sequence: TGTGCCAGCAGGGAGTTAGCCAAAAACATTCAGTACTTC. Its translation: CASRELAKNIQYF.